This T cell receptor beta chain was sequenced in a study of T cells in Graves' hyperthyroidism and ophthalmopathy. Study-wide background: Peripheral blood samples were taken at initial diagnosis, prior to any treatment.

Uncontrolled infection, other autoimmune disease, pregnancy or lactation barred patients from enrollment. About 10 ml of fresh peripheral blood supplied the PBMCs. Trimming stripped 1 base from V and 6 bases from J, with 15 bases between. The CDR3 is 15 amino acids. Germline CDR1 SEHNR, CDR2 FQNEAQ (reference sequence). In this sample, this clonotype turned up a few times. The investigators amplified TCR beta CDR3 regions from RNA transcripts. A first-round RT-PCR of the TCR CDR3 used the HTBI primer set. Each CDR3 protein gets one entry after TCRdb re-called the multiplex PCR reads with MiXCR. Altogether under 700,000 distinct CDR3 sequences are present, about a sixth being singletons, with the ten largest covering about 18%.

Sequenced: blood. This clonotype originated in a woman in her late teens or twenties with Graves' hyperthyroidism. The chain carries TRBV7-9 and TRBJ1-2, with D perhaps TRBD1 (6 bases). CDR3 nucleotides: TGTGCCAGCAGCTTAGGTACCAGGGGAAAGGATGGCTACACCTTC. As protein: CASSLGTRGKDGYTF.